This T cell receptor beta chain was captured by sequencing in a study of OX40 agonist ivuxolimab in advanced cancers. Overall study findings and caveats: Researchers report that CD8+ T cells had, on average, more expanded clones than CD4+.

Of note for this clone: The antigen is undetermined.

The repertoire was sequenced with immunoSEQ multiplex PCR; TCRdb's copy has only in-frame clones and lacks some. The sample lists about 55,000 clones; 88% were seen once. This clonotype was obtained from an adult with an advanced solid tumor such as melanoma, head and neck, liver or kidney cancer. Source: CD4+ or CD8+ T cells sorted from blood, taken in a trial of the OX40 agonist ivuxolimab.

The CDR3 DNA reads as TGTGCCAGCAGCCAAGGGACAGGGGGTAGACAAGAGACCCAGTACTTC. Amino acids: CASSQGTGGRQETQYF. This chain joins TRBV14 and TRBJ2-5; 10 positions match TRBD1. This CDR3 is built from 16 residues. V lost 1 base, J lost 2 bases, and 4 bases stayed unmatched. CDR1 and CDR2 from the germline V gene are SGHDN and FVKESK.